What follows are 7 T cell receptor beta chains derived from one specimen sequenced in a study of blood T cells in healthy people across ages (dated by TCRdb to the mid-2010s). Preparation of the library involved 5' RACE. The sequencing machine was an Illumina HiSeq 2500. The second PCR ran for roughly 7 to 12 cycles and used a J-beta primer mix along with a sample-barcoded 5' primer. TCRdb reprocessed the public reads (quality trimming at Q25 with fastp, clone calling with MiXCR) and kept in-frame beta chains. Entries are consolidated by CDR3 protein sequence, retaining the most common genes and DNA. Recorded for this sample are hundreds of thousands of distinct CDR3 sequences; roughly three fifths of them occurred a single time. The ten largest account for around 37% of the sample. The specimen sequenced was blood. The receptor source for this set is a man aged 60 to 69 in good health.

This clonotype was counted many times. This rearrangement joins TRBV7-2 to TRBJ2-3; D is unclear. CDR1 is SGHTA, CDR2 FQGNSA, per germline. Trimming cost V 1 base and J 6 bases, with 11 bases left between them. The CDR3 has 14 amino acids. CDR3 residues: CASSLVGWGDTQYF. CDR3 nucleotide sequence: TGTGCCAGCAGCTTAGTGGGGTGGGGTGATACGCAGTATTTT.

CDR3: CAIRDRDVNSYEQYF. The CDR3 region has the DNA TGTGCCATCAGAGACCGGGACGTTAACTCCTACGAGCAGTACTTC. The chain is built from TRBV10-3 and TRBJ2-7; D possibly matches TRBD1 or TRBD2 (5 bases each). The CDR3 runs to 15 residues. The germline CDR1 and CDR2 sequences are ENHRY and SYGVKD. Trimming cost V 6 bases and J 0 bases, with 15 bases left between them.

The table lists this clonotype with a few counts. The rearrangement links TRBV14 to TRBJ2-7; D unresolved. The better agreement between TRBJ2-5 and the DNA end casts doubt on the J call. The CDR3 loop spans 15 amino acids. CDR1 is SGHDN, CDR2 FVKESK, per germline. CDR3 loop: CASSQALGNFETQYF. CDR3 DNA: TGTGCCAGCAGCCAAGCTCTTGGGAACTTCGAGACCCAGTACTTC.

As regards this clonotype: Given a much more abundant clone one base away, this may be a read error. The chain has TRBV12-3 or TRBV12-4 and TRBJ2-3; possibly TRBD2 for D (6 bases). This CDR3 spans 16 amino acids. As DNA, the CDR3 is TGTGTCAGCGGCGGGGCAGGAAGTACTAGCACAGATACGCAGTATTTT. This translates into CVSGGAGSTSTDTQYF.

The chain recombines TRBV29-1 with TRBJ1-2; 8 nucleotides match TRBD1. The CDR3 is 13 residues long. With 4 bases clipped from V and 3 bases from J, the junction kept 4 bases outside the gene matches. The germline V gene encodes CDR1 SQVTM and CDR2 ANQGSEA. CDR3 DNA sequence: TGCAGCGTTGCGCCACAGGGGGACTATGGCTACACCTTC. Translation gives CSVAPQGDYGYTF.

The chain uses TRBV28 and TRBJ1-4, with D maybe TRBD1 (5 bases). Germline CDR1 reads MDHEN; CDR2 reads SYDVKM. The V end was cut by 5 bases, the J end by 7 bases, with 14 bases between. The CDR3 consists of 14 residues. The CDR3 loop is CASSPGGTREKLFF. The DNA for the CDR3 is TGTGCCAGCAGTCCGGGAGGGACCCGTGAAAAACTGTTTTTT.

The chain uses TRBV7-9 and TRBJ2-5, with D maybe TRBD2 (5 bases). CDR1 and CDR2 (germline): SEHNR, FQNEAQ (reference sequence). The CDR3 length is 15 residues. V was cut by 1 base and J by 5 bases, with 14 bases left in between. CDR3 region: CASSLGGNSVETQYF. CDR3 DNA: TGTGCCAGCAGCTTAGGCGGAAATAGCGTGGAGACCCAGTACTTC.